Listed below are T cell receptor beta chains from one sample, sequenced in a study of cytomegalovirus exposure and HLA in healthy donors. Generated by immunoSEQ multiplex PCR, the TCRdb table keeps only in-frame clones and is missing some. This sample has about 37,000 clones, with approximately 80% found just once. The sequenced sample was PBMCs. All receptors derive from a woman aged 40 to 49 in good health and CMV-seronegative. Each CDR3 is given with its conserved first and last residue. Each record gives: D gene, clone size, V gene, J gene, CDR3 DNA, CDR3 protein. A D gene is named only where the DNA matches it firmly. Size tells how often a clone was seen (once, few, many) or the class of an expanded clone, and some rows leave it out.

D: TRBD1; size: .; V: TRBV2; J: TRBJ1-5; DNA: TGTGCCAGCACCCAGACAGGGCCCAAACCCCAGCATTTT; CDR3: CASTQTGPKPQHF
D: TRBD2; size: .; V: TRBV18; J: TRBJ2-3; DNA: TGTGCCAGCTCACCTTCTGCGGGGGGAAGCACAGGTACGCAGTATTTT; CDR3: CASSPSAGGSTGTQYF
D: TRBD1; size: .; V: TRBV19; J: TRBJ1-1; DNA: TGTGCCAGTAGCAGTCGACAGGGGAAGGCCACTGAAGCTTTCTTT; CDR3: CASSSRQGKATEAFF
D: .; size: once; V: TRBV6-4; J: TRBJ1-5; DNA: TGTGCCAGCAGCCCCCAGGGGAATCAGCCCCAGCATTTT; CDR3: CASSPQGNQPQHF
D: TRBD1; size: .; V: TRBV29-1; J: TRBJ2-3; DNA: TGCAGCGTCGGACAGGGGGGAACAGATACGCAGTATTTT; CDR3: CSVGQGGTDTQYF
D: TRBD1; size: .; V: TRBV5-1; J: TRBJ1-6; DNA: TGCGCCAGCAGTCAAACAGGGGGCGGCAAGTCACCCCTCCACTTT; CDR3: CASSQTGGGKSPLHF
D: TRBD2; size: .; V: TRBV29-1; J: TRBJ2-2; DNA: TGCAGCGTCCAGGGGACTAGCGGAAACCTAAACACCGGGGAGCTGTTTTTT; CDR3: CSVQGTSGNLNTGELFF
D: TRBD1; size: .; V: TRBV28; J: TRBJ1-5; DNA: TGTGCCAGCAGTCGGACAGGGGGGCAGCCCCAGCATTTT; CDR3: CASSRTGGQPQHF
D: .; size: .; V: TRBV28; J: TRBJ1-4; DNA: TGTGCCAGCAGTCCTATGGGGGGGGCTGCAACTAATGAAAAACTGTTTTTT; CDR3: CASSPMGGAATNEKLFF
D: TRBD1; size: .; V: TRBV29-1; J: TRBJ1-2; DNA: TGCAGCGTTGAACGCCGGGACAGGAACGAGGATGGCTACACCTTC; CDR3: CSVERRDRNEDGYTF
D: .; size: .; V: TRBV7-2; J: TRBJ1-5; DNA: TGTGCCAGCTCAGAGCAGGGGCAGCCCCAGCATTTT; CDR3: CASSEQGQPQHF
D: TRBD2; size: .; V: TRBV19; J: TRBJ2-5; DNA: TGTGCCAGTAGTATCAGCGGGGGGGCCGGGCATGAGACCCAGTACTTC; CDR3: CASSISGGAGHETQYF
D: TRBD1; size: .; V: TRBV29-1; J: TRBJ2-5; DNA: TGCAGCGTTGAATCTGGACAGGGGGACGAGACCCAGTACTTC; CDR3: CSVESGQGDETQYF
D: TRBD1; size: .; V: TRBV7-2; J: TRBJ1-1; DNA: TGTGCCAGCAGCTCGCTTGACAGGGGGCGTACAGCTTTCTTT; CDR3: CASSSLDRGRTAFF
D: .; size: .; V: TRBV6-5; J: TRBJ1-4; DNA: TGTGCCAGCACTCACGGAGGTGCGGGGAGGGAAAAACTGTTTTTT; CDR3: CASTHGGAGREKLFF
D: TRBD1; size: .; V: TRBV28; J: TRBJ1-5; DNA: TGTGCCAGCAGCCTACAGGGGGGGAGCAATCAGCCCCAGCATTTT; CDR3: CASSLQGGSNQPQHF
D: .; size: .; V: TRBV15; J: TRBJ2-4; DNA: TGTGCCACCAGCAGAGATTTGGCTGGCCTCCGGGAAAACATTCAGTACTTC; CDR3: CATSRDLAGLRENIQYF
D: .; size: .; V: TRBV5-1; J: TRBJ1-5; DNA: TGCGCCAGCAGCTTGGGGGCAGGGGTAAATCAGCCCCAGCATTTT; CDR3: CASSLGAGVNQPQHF
D: .; size: .; V: TRBV5-6; J: TRBJ2-7; DNA: TGTGCCAGCAGCTTGGGAGGGAACCTATACGAGCAGTACTTC; CDR3: CASSLGGNLYEQYF
D: .; size: .; V: TRBV6-1; J: TRBJ1-4; DNA: TGTGCCAGCAGGGATGACAGGGAAAAACTGTTTTTT; CDR3: CASRDDREKLFF
D: TRBD1; size: .; V: TRBV5-6; J: TRBJ1-6; DNA: TGTGCCAGCAGCGGGGGACAGGGGTTTGATTCACCCCTCCACTTT; CDR3: CASSGGQGFDSPLHF
D: TRBD1; size: .; V: TRBV7-9; J: TRBJ1-1; DNA: TGTGCCAGCAGCCCAGAGGGGGCACAGGGGGGGGCTTTCTTT; CDR3: CASSPEGAQGGAFF
D: TRBD1; size: once; V: TRBV11-2; J: TRBJ2-2; DNA: TGTGCCAGCAGCCCTACAGGGGGTTTGTACACCGGGGAGCTGTTTTTT; CDR3: CASSPTGGLYTGELFF
D: .; size: .; V: TRBV9; J: TRBJ2-5; DNA: TGTGCCAGCAGCGTAGACATTAGCTTGGAGACCCAGTACTTC; CDR3: CASSVDISLETQYF
D: .; size: .; V: TRBV11-2; J: TRBJ1-5; DNA: TGTGCCAGCAGCTTAGGGCAGAATCAGCCCCAGCATTTT; CDR3: CASSLGQNQPQHF
D: TRBD1; size: .; V: TRBV5-5; J: TRBJ2-3; DNA: TGTGCCAGCAGCTACGTCGGGACAGGGCTGGGAGATACGCAGTATTTT; CDR3: CASSYVGTGLGDTQYF
D: .; size: .; V: TRBV6-1; J: TRBJ2-6; DNA: TGTGCCAGCAGTGGGACACTATCTGGGGCCAACGTCCTGACTTTC; CDR3: CASSGTLSGANVLTF
D: TRBD2; size: .; V: TRBV6-5; J: TRBJ2-5; DNA: TGTGCCAGCACCTTAGCGGGGAGTATAGAGACCCAGTACTTC; CDR3: CASTLAGSIETQYF
D: TRBD1; size: .; V: TRBV2; J: TRBJ2-7; DNA: TGTGCCAGCAGTACAGGGGTCGAGCAGTACTTC; CDR3: CASSTGVEQYF
D: .; size: .; V: TRBV4-3; J: TRBJ1-2; DNA: TGCGCCAGCAGCCAAGATCTCGGCAGGGTGGAGGGTGGCTACACCTTC; CDR3: CASSQDLGRVEGGYTF
D: TRBD2; size: .; V: TRBV5-4; J: TRBJ2-1; DNA: TGTGCCAGCAGCCCTGGACTAGCGGAGGGGGAGCAGTTCTTC; CDR3: CASSPGLAEGEQFF
D: .; size: .; V: TRBV6-5; J: TRBJ2-4; DNA: TGTGCCAGCCGGGATACGGCACTAGCCAAAAACATTCAGTACTTC; CDR3: CASRDTALAKNIQYF
D: TRBD2; size: .; V: TRBV7-2; J: TRBJ2-2; DNA: TGTGCCAGCAGCCTCACTAGCGGGGGGGCAGTCGGGGAGCTGTTTTTT; CDR3: CASSLTSGGAVGELFF
D: .; size: .; V: TRBV4-3; J: TRBJ1-6; DNA: TGCGCCAGCAGCCAATCTACCGTCGGTCAGGGGTTTGGATCACCCCTCCACTTT; CDR3: CASSQSTVGQGFGSPLHF
D: TRBD2; size: .; V: TRBV6-1; J: TRBJ2-3; DNA: TGTGCCAGCTCCGGACTAGCGGGGGCCCCGGATACGCAGTATTTT; CDR3: CASSGLAGAPDTQYF
D: .; size: .; V: TRBV10-2; J: TRBJ1-1; DNA: TGCGCCAGCCAAGGACAGAACACTGAAGCTTTCTTT; CDR3: CASQGQNTEAFF
D: .; size: once; V: TRBV5-6; J: TRBJ2-1; DNA: TGTGCCAGCAGCTTCAGAGGCGACAATGAGCAGTTCTTC; CDR3: CASSFRGDNEQFF
D: .; size: few; V: TRBV11-2; J: TRBJ1-2; DNA: TGTGCCAGCAGCCGGACACGCGACTATGGCTACACCTTC; CDR3: CASSRTRDYGYTF
D: TRBD2; size: .; V: TRBV4-3; J: TRBJ2-7; DNA: TGCGCCAGCAGCCAAGATGCGGGCGGGGGGACCTACGAGCAGTACTTC; CDR3: CASSQDAGGGTYEQYF
D: .; size: .; V: TRBV5-6; J: TRBJ1-4; DNA: TGTGCCAGCAGCCCCTACAGGGCGGCTAATGAAAAACTGTTTTTT; CDR3: CASSPYRAANEKLFF
D: TRBD1; size: .; V: TRBV2; J: TRBJ1-5; DNA: TGTGCCAGCGGCGAGACAGGGGGAAGTAGTCAGCCCCAGCATTTT; CDR3: CASGETGGSSQPQHF
D: .; size: .; V: TRBV14; J: TRBJ2-2; DNA: TGTGCCAGCAGCCAACTGTTCGCGAACACCGGGGAGCTGTTTTTT; CDR3: CASSQLFANTGELFF
D: .; size: .; V: TRBV6-5; J: TRBJ1-5; DNA: TGTGCCAGCAGTCGCCGGGGTCGCAATCAGCCCCAGCATTTT; CDR3: CASSRRGRNQPQHF
D: .; size: .; V: TRBV5-1; J: TRBJ2-7; DNA: TGCGCCAGCAGCTTGAATGGACAATTCTACGAGCAGTACTTC; CDR3: CASSLNGQFYEQYF
D: .; size: few; V: TRBV6-6; J: TRBJ1-5; DNA: TGTGCCAGCAGTCATTACAATAGCAATCAGCCCCAGCATTTT; CDR3: CASSHYNSNQPQHF
D: TRBD1; size: .; V: TRBV7-8; J: TRBJ1-3; DNA: TGTGCCAGCAGCCCAGGGGGAACCTCTGGAAACACCATATATTTT; CDR3: CASSPGGTSGNTIYF
D: .; size: .; V: TRBV4-3; J: TRBJ2-1; DNA: TGCGCCAGCAGCCAAAAATTCGACATCAATGAGCAGTTCTTC; CDR3: CASSQKFDINEQFF
D: .; size: .; V: TRBV7-2; J: TRBJ1-4; DNA: TGTGCCAGCAGCTTAAGTTTGGGCGGGCAAAAACTGTTTTTT; CDR3: CASSLSLGGQKLFF
D: .; size: .; V: TRBV2; J: TRBJ1-5; DNA: TGTGCCAGCAGTGACGCCCGGGTGGTGGGAGGCGGCCAGCCCCAGCATTTT; CDR3: CASSDARVVGGGQPQHF
D: .; size: once; V: TRBV4-3; J: TRBJ2-2; DNA: TGCGCCAGCAGCCAACGGGACTTCTGGAACACCGGGGAGCTGTTTTTT; CDR3: CASSQRDFWNTGELFF
D: TRBD1; size: .; V: TRBV15; J: TRBJ2-3; DNA: TGTGCCACCGCAGGGGGCCAGCTCACAGATACGCAGTATTTT; CDR3: CATAGGQLTDTQYF
D: .; size: .; V: TRBV6-5; J: TRBJ1-3; DNA: TGTGCCAGCAGTTACAGGGGGACATACTCTGGAAACACCATATATTTT; CDR3: CASSYRGTYSGNTIYF